This T cell receptor beta chain was retrieved from a study of HIV-infected children after antiretroviral therapy interruption. Overall study: Weeks 0, 12, interruption end (24 or 48), and about 3 years post-study gave interruption-arm samples. Findings and limits, study-wide: By the end of treatment interruption, naive CD4+ clonality (Gini) increased.

Treatment given: PENTA 11 planned treatment interruption arm or continuous ART arm. V was cut by 8 bases and J by 0 bases, with 24 bases left in between. Germline V gives CDR1 MDHEN, CDR2 SYDVKM. The CDR3 consists of 18 residues. RNA-based 3' RACE libraries used unique molecular identifiers. TCRdb analysed the 3' RACE reads with MiXCR anew, one entry per CDR3 protein. The data hold about 37,000 distinct CDR3 sequences, with around 7% observed a single time. This clonotype has ten or more counts. Its antigen remains unidentified. V usage is TRBV28 and J usage is TRBJ2-3; D perhaps matches TRBD2 (7 bases). This TCR came from a pool of human donors with HIV. Material: CD45RA+ CD4+ T cells from PBMCs, pooled from several time points, obtained from a donor given antiretroviral therapy, either interrupted or continuous. As for subset: naive CD4+ CD45RA+ CD45RO- T cells. The CDR3 protein is CASAGASGMIRSTDTQYF. For the CDR3, the DNA is TGTGCCAGCGCAGGGGCCAGCGGGATGATAAGGAGCACAGATACGCAGTATTTT.